These 24 T cell receptor beta chains share one sample of origin, sequenced in a study of shared clonotypes between healthy human individuals. Assay: immunoSEQ multiplex PCR; the TCRdb copy retains only in-frame clones and omits some. The table lists more than 500,000 clones, around 95% of them singletons. The naive CD8 population came from CD45RO-negative cells selected for CCR7, without terminally differentiated effector memory CD45RA+ cells. The sequencing input was naive CD8+ T cells sorted from blood. The source is a woman aged 25 to 39 in good health.

The chain employs TRBV27 and TRBJ2-1; a weak D match, TRBD2 (6 bases). Germline CDR1 reads MNHEY; CDR2 reads SMNVEV (reference sequence). The CDR3 extends over 13 amino acids. Trimming took off 6 bases at V and 5 bases at J, with 11 bases between the two ends. The CDR3 protein is CASSGSKDNEQFF. For the CDR3, the DNA is TGTGCCAGCAGCGGGAGTAAGGACAATGAGCAGTTCTTC.

This sequence joins TRBV11-1 and TRBJ1-1; weak D call: TRBD1 (6 bases). The CDR3 is 13 amino acids. Germline V gives CDR1 SGHAT, CDR2 FQDESV (reference sequence). V was cut by 5 bases and J by 2 bases, with 9 bases left in between. The CDR3 nucleotides are TGTGCCAGCAGCAAAGGGACAAACACTGAAGCTTTCTTT. Translating gives CASSKGTNTEAFF.

The J gene is TRBJ1-1, the V gene TRBV30; 7 bases map to TRBD1. Germline trimming cut 3 bases from V and 3 bases from J; bases unmatched to any gene: 10. Germline CDR1 GTSNPN, CDR2 SVGIG (reference sequence). This CDR3 has 15 amino acids. The DNA for the CDR3 is TGTGCCTGGAGCGCCTTGACAGGGAGGGACACTGAAGCTTTCTTT. Amino acid sequence: CAWSALTGRDTEAFF.

The rearrangement uses TRBV27 and TRBJ2-5; 10 bases fit TRBD1. The J call may be incorrect, as the DNA end agrees better with TRBJ2-7. Germline V lookup: CDR1 MNHEY, CDR2 SMNVEV (reference sequence). This CDR3 has 13 amino acids. The CDR3 nucleotides are TGTGCCAGCATGATCGGGACAGGGGCCGAGCAGTACTTC. Its translation: CASMIGTGAEQYF.

The chain has TRBV5-1 and TRBJ2-7; 7 positions agree with TRBD1. Germline assignment: CDR1 SGHRS and CDR2 YFSETQ. CDR3 length: 15 residues. With 3 bases clipped from V and 4 bases from J, the junction kept 10 bases outside the gene matches. CDR3 bases: TGCGCCAGCAGCTCGGACAGGTCCCCGCTGTACGAGCAGTACTTC. Translated, it gives CASSSDRSPLYEQYF.

This rearrangement joins TRBV30 to TRBJ2-5, with D perhaps TRBD1 (6 bases). The germline gives CDR1 GTSNPN, CDR2 SVGIG (reference sequence). V lost 2 bases and J 2 bases, leaving 21 bases between the germline ends. The length of the CDR3 is 17 residues. The CDR3 nucleotides read TGTGCCTGGAGTATCCGGGACACCATTAAGATTCAAGAGACCCAGTACTTC. This encodes CAWSIRDTIKIQETQYF. Variable domain in full (rest from reference TRBV30 and TRBJ2-5): SQTIHQWPATLVQPVGSPLSLECTVEGTSNPNLYWYRQAAGRGLQLLFYSVGIGQISSEVPQNLSASRPQDRQFILSSKKLLLSDSGFYLCAWSIRDTIKIQETQYFGPGTRLLVL.

Written as DNA, the CDR3 is TGTGCCAGCAGAGGGGACAGGTACTCCTACGAGCAGTACTTC. Its translation: CASRGDRYSYEQYF. The V call is TRBV28, the J call TRBJ2-7; TRBD1 aligns across 8 bases. Germline V gene data show CDR1 as MDHEN and CDR2 as SYDVKM. The ends lost 6 bases at V and 0 bases at J; junction bases unmatched: 4. This CDR3 spans 14 amino acids.

The rearrangement links TRBV5-1 to TRBJ2-7, with 8 bases matching TRBD2. This CDR3 has 15 residues. The germline V gene encodes CDR1 SGHRS and CDR2 YFSETQ. The V gene end was trimmed by 1 base and the J gene end by 2 bases; junction bases not matched to a gene: 5. DNA of the CDR3: TGCGCCAGCAGCTTGTATAGCGGGAAAACCTACGAGCAGTACTTC. Translated, it gives CASSLYSGKTYEQYF. The variable domain in full, completed from reference TRBV5-1 and TRBJ2-7, reads KAGVTQTPRYLIKTRGQQVTLSCSPISGHRSVSWYQQTPGQGLQFLFEYFSETQRNKGNFPGRFSGRQFSNSRSEMNVSTLELGDSALYLCASSLYSGKTYEQYFGPGTRLTVT.

This chain joins TRBV4-2 and TRBJ1-1; no definite D call. CDR3 length: 14 residues. With 1 base removed from V and 1 base from J, the gap between germline ends came to 7 bases. Germline V gene sequence: CDR1 LGHNA, CDR2 YNFKEQ. CDR3 sequence: CASSQASGNTEAFF. The CDR3 DNA sequence: TGTGCCAGCAGCCAAGCCTCGGGGAACACTGAAGCTTTCTTT.

This chain connects TRBV5-1 to TRBJ1-3; D is undetermined. This CDR3 contains 15 residues. Germline CDR1 and CDR2: SGHRS and YFSETQ. V was clipped by 3 bases and J by 0 bases, with 10 bases between them. CDR3: CASSSSDLSGNTIYF. CDR3 in DNA: TGCGCCAGCAGCTCATCGGACCTCTCTGGAAACACCATATATTTT.

This clone has a handful of counts. The CDR3 loop is CASRARLSYEQYF. Here the CDR3 DNA reads TGTGCCAGCAGGGCTAGGTTGAGCTACGAGCAGTACTTC. V gene TRBV2 combines with J gene TRBJ2-7, with D hard to call. The V gene lost 6 bases and the J gene lost 3 bases, with 12 bases spanning the gap. The CDR3 runs 13 residues. Germline CDR1 SNHLY, CDR2 FYNNEI.

This clone occurred once. The genes are TRBV28 and TRBJ2-7; D is unresolved. The CDR3 has 16 residues. Germline CDR1 reads MDHEN; CDR2 reads SYDVKM. Trimming pared 7 bases from V and 7 bases from J, leaving 26 bases between. CDR3 DNA: TGTGCCAGCACCCTCGAACGATGGGGTCCGATCGTGGAGCAGTACTTC. Its protein product is CASTLERWGPIVEQYF.

The V and J genes are TRBV2 and TRBJ2-5, with 8 bases aligning to TRBD2. V was pared by 5 bases and J by 4 bases, with 12 bases of the junction left unmatched. Per germline, CDR1 SNHLY and CDR2 FYNNEI. The CDR3 has 16 amino acids. The DNA of the CDR3 is TGTGCCAGCAGTACCCTCCTGGCGGGAGGCGGAGAGACCCAGTACTTC. This gives the protein CASSTLLAGGGETQYF.

The chain links TRBV6-1 to TRBJ2-3; 11 bases are a match to TRBD2. CDR1 MNHNS and CDR2 SASEGT come from the germline V gene. The CDR3 is 17 amino acids. V shed 4 bases and J 0 bases; nucleotides not matched to a gene: 6. The CDR3 DNA is TGTGCCAGCAGTGTCAGGACTAGCGGGCTTAGCACAGATACGCAGTATTTT. Its translation: CASSVRTSGLSTDTQYF.

This clone was observed a few times. The DNA of the CDR3 is TGTGCCAGCAGCTTTCGGGGGTTTGCCGAACTTACCAACTATGGCTACACCTTC. It encodes CASSFRGFAELTNYGYTF. The rearrangement links TRBV11-3 to TRBJ1-2; TRBD1 is a possible D gene (5 bases). Trimming removed 3 bases at V and 2 bases at J, with 22 bases between. CDR3 length: 18 amino acids. Germline CDR1 and CDR2: SGHNT and YENEEA.

V is TRBV27 and J is TRBJ1-4; unclear D gene. Germline-derived CDR1 and CDR2 are MNHEY and SMNVEV (reference sequence). The CDR3 runs 13 residues. Deletions cut 6 bases from V and 4 bases from J, with 9 bases between. Here the CDR3 reads CASRIGLNEKLFF. DNA of the CDR3: TGTGCCAGCAGGATTGGTCTTAATGAAAAACTGTTTTTT.

Remarks on this clone: The sample has other DNA sequences that encode this CDR3 too. Written as DNA, the CDR3 is TGTGCCAGTACGGGGTGGGGTTACGAGCAGTACTTC. Translation gives CASTGWGYEQYF. The chain uses TRBV28 and TRBJ2-7, with D possibly matching TRBD2 (5 bases). Germline CDR1 reads MDHEN; CDR2 reads SYDVKM. The V and J ends lost 9 bases and 4 bases respectively, with 13 bases between them. The CDR3 is made up of 12 amino acids.

The chain recombines TRBV7-9 with TRBJ1-2; D call uncertain. The CDR3 totals 13 residues. Germline CDR1 reads SEHNR; CDR2 reads FQNEAQ (reference sequence). V lost 0 bases and J 4 bases, leaving 6 bases between the germline ends. This chain's CDR3 is CASSLAGTYGYTF. The CDR3 DNA sequence: TGTGCCAGCAGCTTAGCGGGCACCTATGGCTACACCTTC.

The rearrangement uses TRBV4-1 and TRBJ1-1; possible D gene TRBD1, 5 bases. The V end was cut by 4 bases, the J end by 5 bases, with 14 bases between. Per germline, CDR1 MGHRA and CDR2 YSYEKL. The length of the CDR3 is 14 residues. In DNA form, the CDR3 reads TGCGCCAGCAGCCCGCAGGGAAAAAGGACTGAAGCTTTCTTT. Its translation is CASSPQGKRTEAFF.

This chain connects TRBV2 to TRBJ2-1; 7 bases align to TRBD2. The CDR3 loop spans 13 amino acids. V lost 6 bases to trimming and J lost 4 bases; unmatched junction nucleotides: 3. CDR1 is SNHLY, CDR2 FYNNEI, per germline. CDR3 sequence (DNA): TGTGCCAGCAGGGCTAGCGGTTACAATGAGCAGTTCTTC. This sequence encodes CASRASGYNEQFF.

The genes are TRBV14 and TRBJ2-2; 8 nucleotides line up with TRBD1. Unmatched junction bases numbered 2, after V lost 6 bases and J lost 2 bases. From germline, CDR1 is SGHDN and CDR2 FVKESK. The CDR3 has 14 amino acids. Here the CDR3 DNA reads TGTGCCAGCAGAGGACAGGGAAACACCGGGGAGCTGTTTTTT. The encoded protein is CASRGQGNTGELFF.

The chain carries TRBV16 and TRBJ1-2; TRBD1 aligns across 10 bases. The CDR3 length is 15 residues. Germline CDR1 is KGHSY and CDR2 is FQNENV. The V gene end was trimmed by 1 base and the J gene end by 8 bases; junction bases not matched to a gene: 7. The DNA for the CDR3 is TGTGCCAGCAGCCAATTCAGGACAGGGGGAGAAGGCTACACCTTC. Residues: CASSQFRTGGEGYTF.

The chain has TRBV6-5 and TRBJ2-5; possibly TRBD2 for D (5 bases). Near its end, the DNA agrees better with TRBJ2-7, so the J call may be wrong. Germline CDR1 MNHEY, CDR2 SVGAGI. This CDR3 is 12 amino acids long. CDR3 DNA: TGTGCCAGCAGTGGGAGCTCCTACGAGCAGTACTTC. The encoded protein is CASSGSSYEQYF.

This sequence joins TRBV6-1 and TRBJ2-3, with D tentatively TRBD2 (5 bases). Trimming stripped 8 bases from V and 0 bases from J, with 9 bases between. Germline values: CDR1 MNHNS, CDR2 SASEGT. The CDR3 is made up of 13 amino acids. CDR3 nucleotides: TGTGCCAGCCCAGAGGGAAGCACAGATACGCAGTATTTT. Amino acid sequence: CASPEGSTDTQYF.